Listed below are T cell receptor beta chains from one sample, sequenced in a study of blood T cell repertoires in COVID-19. Measured with immunoSEQ multiplex PCR; TCRdb has only the in-frame clones, and not every one. The sample includes about 320,000 clones, around 84% seen only once; the top ten take 10%. Sequencing input: PBMCs or T cells enriched from blood (not recorded which). The receptors originated from a woman under 30 who had recovered from COVID-19. Both conserved end residues are part of each CDR3. D genes are given only for firm matches. Expanded clones get a size class; other rows say once, few or many, or leave the size out.

V	J	size	length	D	CDR3	DNA
TRBV3-1/TRBV3-2	TRBJ1-2	.	16	TRBD1	CASSQDWQGADYGYTF	TGTGCCAGCAGCCAAGACTGGCAGGGGGCAGATTATGGCTACACCTTC
TRBV18	TRBJ2-1	.	12	.	CASSPQTGMEFF	TGTGCCAGCTCACCCCAAACAGGGATGGAGTTCTTC
TRBV7-2	TRBJ2-1	.	14	TRBD2	CASSLSGGASEQFF	TGTGCCAGCAGTCTTAGCGGGGGGGCGTCTGAGCAGTTCTTC
TRBV14	TRBJ2-2	.	16	.	CASSQDEGQNTGELFF	TGTGCCAGCAGCCAAGATGAGGGACAGAACACCGGGGAGCTGTTTTTT
TRBV5-5	TRBJ2-3	.	14	TRBD1	CASSWGQGTDTQYF	TGTGCCAGCAGCTGGGGACAGGGGACAGATACGCAGTATTTT
TRBV2	TRBJ1-5	.	15	TRBD1	CASRRTGDSNQPQHF	TGTGCCAGCCGGCGGACAGGGGATAGCAATCAGCCCCAGCATTTT
TRBV10-2	TRBJ2-5	.	13	TRBD2	CASSEWGGETQYF	TGCGCCAGCAGTGAATGGGGGGGAGAGACCCAGTACTTC
TRBV30	TRBJ2-7	.	16	.	CAWSLRGAFAMGEQYF	TGTGCCTGGAGTCTCCGGGGGGCCTTTGCTATGGGCGAGCAGTACTTC
TRBV2	TRBJ1-5	few	17	TRBD1	CASSVPGQGATNQPQHF	TGTGCCAGCAGTGTCCCGGGACAGGGGGCTACCAATCAGCCCCAGCATTTT
TRBV19	TRBJ2-1	.	16	TRBD2	CASSPTSASSYNEQFF	TGTGCCAGTAGCCCGACTAGCGCAAGCTCCTACAATGAGCAGTTCTTC
TRBV2	TRBJ1-2	.	13	TRBD1	CASSYRGIHGYTF	TGTGCCAGCAGTTACAGGGGGATACATGGCTACACCTTC
TRBV5-1	TRBJ2-3	.	16	TRBD2	CASSSGTSGSTDTQYF	TGCGCCAGCAGCTCTGGGACTAGCGGGAGTACAGATACGCAGTATTTT
TRBV5-1	TRBJ2-7	.	14	TRBD1	CASSLEYRGVEQYF	TGCGCCAGCAGCTTGGAATACAGGGGAGTTGAGCAGTACTTC
TRBV3-1/TRBV3-2	TRBJ1-3	.	10	.	CAASGNTIYF	TGTGCCGCGTCCGGAAACACCATATATTTT